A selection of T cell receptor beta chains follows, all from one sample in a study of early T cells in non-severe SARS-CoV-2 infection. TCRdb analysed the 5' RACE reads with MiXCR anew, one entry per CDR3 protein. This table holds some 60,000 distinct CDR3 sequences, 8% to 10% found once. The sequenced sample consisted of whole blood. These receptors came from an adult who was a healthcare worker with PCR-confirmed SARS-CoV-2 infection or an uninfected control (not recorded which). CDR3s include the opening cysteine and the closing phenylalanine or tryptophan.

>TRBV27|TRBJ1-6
CASSLWGAGNSPLHF
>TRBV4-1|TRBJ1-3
CASSPGRTGSGNTIYF
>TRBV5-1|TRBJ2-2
CASSRGTANTGELFF
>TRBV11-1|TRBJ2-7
CASSLETKSDGSSYEQYF
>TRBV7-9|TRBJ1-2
CASTLTGVNYGYTF
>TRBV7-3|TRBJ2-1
CASRAGGSYNEQFF
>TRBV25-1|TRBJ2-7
CAGGLRSYEQYF
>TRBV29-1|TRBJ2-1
CSVEAGGSSYNEQFF
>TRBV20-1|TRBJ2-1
CSASNPHEQFF
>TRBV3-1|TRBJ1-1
CASSKTGNTEAFF
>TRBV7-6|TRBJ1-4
CASSLRAVSFYEKLFF
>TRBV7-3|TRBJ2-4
CASRAGLAESNIQYF
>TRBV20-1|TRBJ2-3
CSAKKSGSTDTQYF
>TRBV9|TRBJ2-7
CASSVTTDALYGQYF
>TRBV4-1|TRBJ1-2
CASSQEQVGYGYTF
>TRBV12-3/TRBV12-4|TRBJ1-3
CASRTLQTSGNTIYF
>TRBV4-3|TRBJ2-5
CASSQDPPGGRETQYF
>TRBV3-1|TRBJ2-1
CASSQDLADHYNEQFF
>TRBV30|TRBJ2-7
CAWSVQRTGRLHEQYF
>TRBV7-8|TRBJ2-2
CASSLGAGNEPGELFF
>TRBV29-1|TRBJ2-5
CSTLRGEETQYF
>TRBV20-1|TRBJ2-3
CSARAPAGAGDTQYF
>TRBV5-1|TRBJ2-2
CASSSSGRVTGELFF
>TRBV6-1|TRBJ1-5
CASSGSGGRQPQHF
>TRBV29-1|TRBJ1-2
CSVEPGGSGYGYTF
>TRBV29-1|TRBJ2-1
CSVDGLGTGSYNEQFF
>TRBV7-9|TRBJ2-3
CASSVGLAGFSDTQYF
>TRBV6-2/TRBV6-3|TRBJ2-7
CASSYGGEQYF
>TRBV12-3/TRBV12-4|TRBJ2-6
CASSPEGISGANVLTF